The rows below give T cell receptor beta chains drawn from one sample of a study of post-analysis software for immune sequencing data. TCRdb analysed the PCR reads with MiXCR anew, one entry per CDR3 protein. The repertoire holds hundreds of thousands of distinct CDR3 sequences, over 45% seen once, with 11% in the top ten. Sequencing was carried out using blood. These receptors all come from a girl aged 2 to 10 with multiple sclerosis. CDR3s include the opening cysteine and the closing phenylalanine or tryptophan. Fields, in order: J gene, V gene, D gene, clone size, CDR3 protein, CDR3 DNA. A D gene is named only where the DNA matches it firmly. Clone sizes are given selectively: once, few, many, or a class where the clone is expanded.

TRBJ2-3	TRBV4-1	.	.	CASSQQPLATSTDTQYF	TGCGCCAGCAGCCAACAGCCGCTAGCGACTAGCACAGATACGCAGTATTTT
TRBJ2-1	TRBV5-1	TRBD2	.	CASSLDGTSGNEQFF	TGCGCCAGCAGCTTAGACGGGACTAGCGGCAATGAGCAGTTCTTC
TRBJ1-5	TRBV7-2	TRBD1	.	CASSLDLSRGNQPQHF	TGTGCCAGCAGCTTAGATTTGTCCAGGGGGAATCAGCCCCAGCATTTT
TRBJ2-3	TRBV20-1	TRBD1	once	CSAGQVADTQYF	TGCAGTGCCGGACAGGTCGCAGATACGCAGTATTTT
TRBJ1-5	TRBV29-1	.	few	CSVGAEGFGNQPQHF	TGCAGCGTTGGGGCAGAGGGGTTTGGGAATCAGCCCCAGCATTTT
TRBJ2-2	TRBV29-1	.	.	CSVGGHALPGELFF	TGCAGCGTTGGCGGTCACGCTCTCCCCGGGGAGCTGTTTTTT
TRBJ2-7	TRBV27	.	few	CASSHTTSHEQYF	TGTGCCAGCAGTCACACAACTAGCCACGAGCAGTACTTC
TRBJ2-1	TRBV9	.	.	CVSSGDSLPSYNEQFF	TGTGTCAGCAGCGGGGACAGCCTTCCTTCCTACAATGAGCAGTTCTTC
TRBJ2-3	TRBV2	TRBD2	.	CASSLTSTGQYF	TGTGCCAGCAGCCTGACTAGCACAGGGCAGTATTTT
TRBJ2-1	TRBV7-3	TRBD2	few	CASSSLGLAGALYNEQFF	TGTGCCAGCAGCTCCTTGGGACTAGCGGGAGCGCTCTACAATGAGCAGTTCTTC
TRBJ2-1	TRBV3-1	.	.	CASSQVTGSPEQFF	TGTGCCAGCAGCCAAGTTACAGGGAGCCCTGAGCAGTTCTTC
TRBJ2-3	TRBV12-3/TRBV12-4	TRBD2	few	CASSFSGGSDTQYF	TGTGCCAGCAGTTTTAGCGGGGGGTCAGATACGCAGTATTTT
TRBJ2-5	TRBV5-5	TRBD1	.	CASSLGQTGRETQYF	TGTGCCAGCAGCTTGGGGCAGACAGGGCGGGAGACCCAGTACTTC
TRBJ2-1	TRBV5-1	TRBD2	few	CASSLVAGGAYNEQFF	TGCGCCAGCAGCTTGGTAGCGGGGGGCGCCTACAATGAGCAGTTCTTC
TRBJ2-7	TRBV5-1	.	.	CASSLDLATGISYEQYF	TGCGCCAGCAGCTTGGACCTCGCCACAGGGATCTCCTACGAGCAGTACTTC
TRBJ1-1	TRBV5-1	.	.	CASSLTSLRTEAFF	TGCGCCAGCAGCTTGACGAGTTTAAGGACTGAAGCTTTCTTT
TRBJ2-6	TRBV6-2/TRBV6-3	.	.	CASSYLTAGANVLTF	TGTGCCAGCAGTTACTTAACGGCTGGGGCCAACGTCCTGACTTTC
TRBJ2-1	TRBV7-2	.	.	CASSPWLGNEQFF	TGTGCCAGCAGCCCCTGGCTGGGGAATGAGCAGTTCTTC
TRBJ2-2	TRBV2	.	.	CASSDWRGRTGELFF	TGTGCCAGCAGTGATTGGAGGGGAAGGACCGGGGAGCTGTTTTTT
TRBJ2-3	TRBV12-3/TRBV12-4	.	.	CASSPEGGTQYF	TGTGCCAGCAGTCCGGAGGGAGGTACGCAGTATTTT
TRBJ2-5	TRBV4-1	.	.	CASSQNSEFQETQYF	TGCGCCAGCAGCCAAAATTCGGAGTTTCAAGAGACCCAGTACTTC
TRBJ1-1	TRBV29-1	TRBD1	.	CSAMGQMNTEAFF	TGCAGCGCTATGGGACAGATGAACACTGAAGCTTTCTTT
TRBJ2-4	TRBV5-5	.	.	CASSLEREENIQYF	TGTGCCAGCAGCTTGGAAAGGGAGGAAAACATTCAGTACTTC
TRBJ2-7	TRBV10-2	TRBD2	.	CASSEGSGLAGKLYEQYF	TGCGCCAGCAGTGAGGGGTCCGGACTAGCGGGAAAATTATACGAGCAGTACTTC
TRBJ1-5	TRBV6-5	.	.	CASSPTTGLYQPQHF	TGTGCCAGCAGTCCAACCACAGGGTTATATCAGCCCCAGCATTTT
TRBJ2-3	TRBV5-1	TRBD2	once	CASSLSAGYTDTQYF	TGCGCCAGCAGCTTATCAGCGGGATATACAGATACGCAGTATTTT
TRBJ2-3	TRBV7-6	.	.	CASSGLSSTDTQYF	TGTGCCAGCAGCGGCCTCAGTAGCACAGATACGCAGTATTTT
TRBJ1-4	TRBV3-1	.	.	CASSPQNMATNEKLFF	TGTGCCAGCAGCCCCCAAAACATGGCAACTAATGAAAAACTGTTTTTT
TRBJ2-1	TRBV19	TRBD1	.	CASSPRTGSPHNEQFF	TGTGCCAGTAGTCCAAGGACAGGGTCCCCACACAATGAGCAGTTCTTC
TRBJ2-7	TRBV7-9	.	.	CASSLDSVGSSYEQYF	TGTGCCAGCAGCTTAGATTCAGTTGGGAGCTCCTACGAGCAGTACTTC
TRBJ1-2	TRBV5-6	.	.	CASTYPGTNDFNYGYTF	TGTGCCAGCACCTACCCAGGGACAAACGACTTTAACTATGGCTACACCTTT
TRBJ2-3	TRBV29-1	TRBD2	.	CSVNGLAGVVDTQYF	TGCAGCGTTAACGGACTAGCGGGAGTAGTAGATACGCAGTATTTT
TRBJ2-7	TRBV4-2	.	few	CASSQTDSKDDEQYF	TGTGCCAGCAGCCAAACGGACTCCAAGGACGACGAGCAGTACTTC
TRBJ2-1	TRBV12-3/TRBV12-4	TRBD1	.	CASSLPGQGSEQFF	TGTGCCAGCAGTTTACCGGGACAGGGAAGTGAGCAGTTCTTC
TRBJ2-3	TRBV20-1	.	.	CSASPLQRPTDTQYF	TGCAGTGCTAGCCCTCTCCAGCGGCCCACAGATACGCAGTATTTT
TRBJ2-7	TRBV27	TRBD2	.	CASSRMTSGYEQYF	TGTGCCAGCAGTCGCATGACTAGCGGCTACGAGCAGTACTTC
TRBJ2-5	TRBV12-3/TRBV12-4	TRBD1	few	CASSKLLRQGPGGETQYF	TGTGCCAGCAGTAAACTTTTAAGACAGGGGCCAGGAGGGGAGACCCAGTACTTC
TRBJ2-1	TRBV27	.	few	CASSFPRAGQGQVSYNEQFF	TGTGCCAGCAGTTTTCCCCGGGCGGGGCAGGGCCAAGTTTCCTACAATGAGCAGTTCTTC
TRBJ2-7	TRBV20-1	TRBD2	.	CSATGRNLVYEQYF	TGCAGTGCTACCGGGAGGAATCTGGTCTACGAGCAGTACTTC
TRBJ2-7	TRBV4-1	TRBD1	few	CASSQGAQGAYEQYF	TGCGCCAGCAGCCAAGGGGCCCAGGGGGCCTACGAGCAGTACTTC
TRBJ2-3	TRBV29-1	TRBD1	few	CSAERTGTSDTQYF	TGCAGCGCTGAAAGGACAGGGACATCAGATACGCAGTATTTT
TRBJ2-6	TRBV20-1	.	.	CSAEISSGANVLTF	TGCAGTGCGGAAATAAGCTCTGGGGCCAACGTCCTGACTTTC
TRBJ2-1	TRBV4-3	.	.	CASSQGGLSGPRSYNEQFF	TGCGCCAGCAGCCAAGGGGGGCTTAGCGGGCCCCGCTCCTACAATGAGCAGTTCTTC
TRBJ1-2	TRBV7-9	.	.	CASSLPGALNYGYTF	TGTGCCAGCAGCCTCCCTGGAGCGTTGAACTATGGCTACACCTTC
TRBJ2-1	TRBV13	.	.	CASSPYHEQFF	TGTGCCAGCAGCCCCTATCATGAGCAGTTCTTC
TRBJ1-5	TRBV5-5	.	.	CASSWVPERPNQPQHF	TGTGCCAGCAGCTGGGTCCCCGAGAGGCCCAATCAGCCCCAGCATTTT
TRBJ2-1	TRBV20-1	TRBD2	few	CSAPKGGGSGYEQFF	TGCAGTGCCCCAAAGGGAGGCGGGAGTGGTTATGAGCAGTTCTTC
TRBJ2-7	TRBV7-2	.	.	CASSYRDNYEQYF	TGTGCCAGCAGCTACCGGGACAACTACGAGCAGTACTTC
TRBJ2-6	TRBV27	.	.	CASRFLGQASGANVLTF	TGTGCCAGCCGTTTCCTTGGACAAGCCTCTGGGGCCAACGTCCTGACTTTC
TRBJ2-5	TRBV30	.	.	CAWNVLETQYF	TGTGCCTGGAATGTTTTGGAGACCCAGTACTTC
TRBJ2-3	TRBV10-3	.	.	CATIKDLASVSTDTQYF	TGTGCCACAATCAAAGACCTAGCATCCGTTAGCACAGATACGCAGTATTTT
TRBJ2-1	TRBV12-3/TRBV12-4	TRBD2	.	CASSSMTGGPRSEQFF	TGTGCCAGCAGTTCCATGACGGGGGGGCCGAGAAGTGAGCAGTTCTTC
TRBJ2-5	TRBV15	.	.	CATSRGETGSRQYF	TGTGCCACCAGCAGAGGCGAAACAGGGTCGAGACAGTACTTC
TRBJ1-5	TRBV12-5	.	.	CASGPGVHTYSNQPQHF	TGTGCTAGTGGGCCCGGGGTGCACACCTATAGCAATCAGCCCCAGCATTTT
TRBJ2-3	TRBV29-1	.	few	CSVERDPGDTQYF	TGCAGCGTTGAACGGGACCCTGGAGATACGCAGTATTTT
TRBJ2-1	TRBV6-2/TRBV6-3	TRBD1	few	CASNGGQGDNEQFF	TGTGCCAGCAATGGAGGACAGGGTGACAATGAGCAGTTCTTC
TRBJ2-1	TRBV7-9	TRBD2	few	CASSFAGGPREQFF	TGTGCCAGCAGCTTTGCGGGGGGGCCGCGCGAGCAGTTCTTC